This entry is about one TCR beta chain. The antigen remains unidentified. The data belong to a study of cytomegalovirus exposure and HLA in healthy donors. Study information: Tens of millions of unique TCRs from HLA-typed donors made up an early data release.

The study, taken as a whole, reports: In a later analysis, TCR beta V- and J-gene trimming was associated with a missense DCLRE1C variant. Productive rates of about 87% or about 30% were seen for most TCR beta V segments in an earlier analysis.

Germline CDR1 and CDR2: SGHRS and YFSETQ. The CDR3 is made up of 13 amino acids. The germline V and J ends were trimmed by 5 bases and 0 bases, with 6 bases remaining between them. PCR involved 60 Vbeta and 13 Jbeta primers. Original processing methods: A later analysis tallied 87 million or so unique TCR beta chains, approximately 10 million of them shared. Here immunoSEQ multiplex PCR was the method, and the copy in TCRdb shows in-frame clones only, minus some. V, J and clone size derive from that table, while D and trimming were established from the DNA sequence. Of some 170,000 clones detected, 65% to 85% appear once; the ten largest clones hold approximately 3%.

Material for sequencing was PBMCs. The rearrangement links TRBV5-1 to TRBJ1-3; D is uncertain. The receptor's source is a woman aged 50 to 65 in good health and CMV-seropositive. CDR3 amino acids: CASRESSGNTIYF. CDR3 nucleotide sequence: TGCGCCAGCAGAGAGAGCTCTGGAAACACCATATATTTT.